This is a list of T cell receptor beta chains from one sample in a study of T cell repertoires in cytomegalovirus infection. TCRdb analysed the reads with MiXCR anew, one entry per CDR3 protein. The sample includes hundreds of thousands of distinct CDR3 sequences, about 24% seen only once; the top ten take 8%. The sample taken for sequencing was CD8+ T cells from PBMCs. The receptors were sampled from a human donor in good health (CMV status not recorded). Some clones in this sample may be carry-over from other donors' samples. Both conserved end residues are part of each CDR3. The order of the fields is CDR3 protein, CDR3 DNA, D gene, V gene, clone size, J gene. The D gene is left open where the match is weak. Size is stated for part of the rows, as once, few or many counts, or as a class when the clone is expanded.

CASGGGGTTYNEQFF | TGTGCTAGTGGGGGGGGGGGAACAACCTACAATGAGCAGTTCTTC | TRBD2 | TRBV12-5 | few | TRBJ2-1
CAISGPNEQGKNTEAFF | TGTGCCATCAGTGGCCCCAATGAACAGGGGAAAAACACTGAAGCTTTCTTT | TRBD1 | TRBV10-3 | - | TRBJ1-1
CASSLPQGNTEAFF | TGTGCCAGCAGTTTACCACAGGGGAACACTGAAGCTTTCTTT | - | TRBV28 | many | TRBJ1-1
CASSYGTGDNEQFF | TGTGCCAGCAGTTACGGGACAGGTGACAATGAGCAGTTCTTC | TRBD1 | TRBV6-5 | few | TRBJ2-1
CASSVMAGTGNVGYTF | TGTGCCAGCAGCGTGATGGCCGGGACAGGCAATGTGGGCTACACCTTC | TRBD1 | TRBV5-4 | - | TRBJ1-2
CASSHYPAGPSTDTQYF | TGTGCCAGCAGCCATTACCCGGCAGGGCCAAGCACAGATACGCAGTATTTT | - | TRBV7-2 | many | TRBJ2-3
CASSPNSLRGSGEKLFF | TGTGCCAGCTCACCGAACTCGTTGCGGGGTAGTGGTGAAAAACTGTTTTTT | - | TRBV18 | many | TRBJ1-4
CASSYSAEINTEAFF | TGTGCCAGCAGTTACTCGGCGGAGATTAACACTGAAGCTTTCTTT | - | TRBV6-2/TRBV6-3 | many | TRBJ1-1
CASSWEQGQETQYF | TGTGCCAGCAGTTGGGAACAGGGGCAAGAGACCCAGTACTTC | TRBD1 | TRBV28 | few | TRBJ2-5
CASSPDRGAGYTF | TGTGCCAGCAGCCCCGACAGGGGAGCTGGCTACACCTTC | TRBD1 | TRBV7-9 | - | TRBJ1-2
CASRIQGYEQYF | TGTGCCAGCAGAATCCAGGGGTACGAGCAGTACTTC | - | TRBV28 | many | TRBJ2-7
CASSDSDFGTEEQYF | TGTGCCAGCAGTGACTCCGACTTCGGGACAGAAGAGCAGTACTTC | TRBD1 | TRBV2 | few | TRBJ2-7
CASSLGTGGPEQYF | TGTGCCAGCAGCTTAGGGACAGGGGGCCCCGAGCAGTACTTC | TRBD1 | TRBV7-6 | - | TRBJ2-7
CASEEVTGLGANYGYTF | TGTGCCAGCGAAGAAGTGACAGGACTGGGGGCTAACTATGGCTACACCTTC | - | TRBV7-8 | many | TRBJ1-2
CASSYSRTWLQGTDTQYF | TGTGCCAGCAGTTACTCGAGGACTTGGCTGCAGGGCACAGATACGCAGTATTTT | - | TRBV6-5 | - | TRBJ2-3
CASSGRRWGTESTDTQYF | TGTGCCAGCAGCGGACGACGCTGGGGGACAGAAAGCACAGATACGCAGTATTTT | TRBD1 | TRBV5-6 | few | TRBJ2-3
CSAITGVWETQYF | TGCAGTGCGATTACAGGGGTTTGGGAGACCCAGTACTTC | TRBD1 | TRBV20-1 | - | TRBJ2-5
CASSSSTGYSYGYTF | TGTGCCAGCAGCTCCTCGACAGGGTACAGCTATGGCTACACCTTC | TRBD1 | TRBV7-8 | many | TRBJ1-2
CASSEDSVFSTDTQYF | TGTGCCAGCAGTGAGGACTCCGTTTTTTCCACAGATACGCAGTATTTT | - | TRBV2 | few | TRBJ2-3
CASSQDTSNNEQFF | TGTGCCAGCAGCCAAGATACCAGTAACAATGAGCAGTTCTTC | - | TRBV14 | few | TRBJ2-1
CASSLANRIYGYTF | TGTGCCAGCAGCTTAGCGAACAGGATCTATGGCTACACCTTC | - | TRBV7-9 | many | TRBJ1-2
CASSEPDKTGELFF | TGCGCCAGCAGTGAGCCCGACAAAACCGGGGAGCTGTTTTTT | - | TRBV10-1 | - | TRBJ2-2
CASSQDSGGRGGEKLFF | TGCGCCAGCAGCCAAGATAGCGGAGGCCGCGGCGGGGAAAAACTGTTTTTT | - | TRBV4-3 | few | TRBJ1-4
CASVGDTEAFF | TGTGCCAGCGTCGGGGACACTGAAGCTTTCTTT | - | TRBV7-9 | - | TRBJ1-1
CATSTSQGEAFF | TGTGCCACCAGCACTTCACAGGGAGAAGCTTTCTTT | - | TRBV15 | - | TRBJ1-1
CASSSGIAFF | TGTGCCAGCAGCTCTGGTATAGCTTTCTTT | - | TRBV7-2 | many | TRBJ1-1
CASSSLDRGRFQTQYF | TGTGCCAGCAGCTCCTTGGACAGGGGGCGATTTCAGACCCAGTACTTC | TRBD1 | TRBV7-9 | few | TRBJ2-5
CSALREQGNTEAFF | TGCAGTGCCTTACGCGAACAGGGGAACACTGAAGCTTTCTTT | - | TRBV20-1 | - | TRBJ1-1
CASSLGQGVGGYTF | TGTGCCAGCAGCCTGGGACAGGGGGTAGGTGGCTACACCTTC | TRBD1 | TRBV9 | - | TRBJ1-2
CASSILLFTEAFF | TGTGCCAGTAGTATTCTCCTTTTCACTGAAGCTTTCTTT | - | TRBV19 | many | TRBJ1-1
CASSQSGFATNEKLFF | TGTGCCAGCAGCCAATCCGGGTTTGCAACTAATGAAAAACTGTTTTTT | - | TRBV14 | - | TRBJ1-4
CAIRTGPPNYGCTF | TGTGCCATCAGGACCGGCCCGCCAAACTATGGCTGCACCTTC | - | TRBV10-3 | once | TRBJ1-2
CASSAGGGAPLHF | TGTGCCAGCAGTGCTGGCGGGGGGGCACCCCTCCACTTT | - | TRBV25-1 | - | TRBJ1-6
CACTDRRYGYTF | TGTGCCTGTACGGACAGGAGATATGGCTACACCTTC | TRBD1 | TRBV2 | - | TRBJ1-2
CASSPTGGAGGYTF | TGTGCCAGCAGCCCAACAGGGGGCGCAGGCGGCTACACCTTC | TRBD1 | TRBV12-3/TRBV12-4 | - | TRBJ1-2
CASSYPNPLTSGGGQFF | TGTGCCAGCAGTTACCCCAACCCGCTTACTAGCGGGGGAGGGCAGTTCTTC | TRBD2 | TRBV6-2/TRBV6-3 | many | TRBJ2-1
CASSVGSGQNYGYTF | TGTGCCAGCAGCGTAGGATCGGGACAGAACTATGGCTACACCTTC | TRBD1 | TRBV9 | - | TRBJ1-2